Each of the 4 T cell receptor beta chains below was sequenced from the same sample in a study of shared clonotypes between healthy human individuals. Repertoires were generated with immunoSEQ multiplex PCR, while TCRdb's copy carries only in-frame clones and drops some. The sample has 600,000 or so clones, 90% to 95% seen once; the top ten hold 0.11%. CD45RO-negative CD8 cells positively selected for CCR7 made up the naive population, which excluded terminally differentiated effector memory CD45RA+ cells. Sequencing was done on a sample of naive CD8+ T cells sorted from blood. Receptors were obtained from a woman aged 30 to 39 in good health.

This chain links TRBV4-1 with TRBJ2-7, with 9 positions matching TRBD2. The CDR3 sequence is 15 residues long. Germline trimming cut 2 bases from V and 3 bases from J; bases unmatched to any gene: 5. Germline V gives CDR1 MGHRA, CDR2 YSYEKL. CDR3 nucleotides: TGCGCCAGCAGCCAAAGGCTAGCGGGGATCTACGAGCAGTACTTC. Its translation: CASSQRLAGIYEQYF.

The V gene is TRBV19, the J gene TRBJ1-4, with 11 bases matching TRBD1. This CDR3 region has 16 residues. Germline V gives CDR1 LNHDA, CDR2 SQIVND (reference sequence). Unmatched junction bases numbered 3, after V lost 5 bases and J lost 1 base. CDR3 sequence: CASSWGTGGTNEKLFF. The CDR3 nucleotides read TGTGCCAGTAGTTGGGGGACAGGGGGAACTAATGAAAAACTGTTTTTT. Drawing the rest from reference TRBV19 and TRBJ1-4, the complete variable domain is DGGITQSPKYLFRKEGQNVTLSCEQNLNHDAMYWYRQDPGQGLRLIYYSQIVNDFQKGDIAEGYSVSREKKESFPLTVTSAQKNPTAFYLCASSWGTGGTNEKLFFGSGTQLSVL.

The chain carries TRBV28 and TRBJ2-7, with D possibly TRBD1 on 5 matching bases. The length of the CDR3 is 14 residues. Trimming took off 3 bases at V and 2 bases at J, with 11 bases between the two ends. Germline values: CDR1 MDHEN, CDR2 SYDVKM. The CDR3 loop is CASSFESGPYEQYF. CDR3 in DNA: TGTGCCAGCAGTTTTGAATCAGGGCCCTACGAGCAGTACTTC.

The rearrangement uses TRBV9 and TRBJ2-7; 8 positions agree with TRBD2. CDR3 length equals 16 residues. CDR1 and CDR2 from the germline V gene are SGDLS and YYNGEE. Trimming at V came to 0 bases and at J to 3 bases, leaving 8 bases not matched to a gene. DNA for the CDR3: TGTGCCAGCAGCGTAGGAACAACTAGCGGATACTACGAGCAGTACTTC. It is translated as CASSVGTTSGYYEQYF.